The clone carrying this T cell receptor (beta chain) was recorded many times. The data were obtained in a study of early T cells in non-severe SARS-CoV-2 infection. Per the germline V gene, CDR1 is SGHAT and CDR2 is FQNNGV. Between the trimmed V and J ends, which lost 2 bases and 3 bases, there was a span of 14 bases. CDR3 size: 15 residues. One entry per CDR3 protein, called by TCRdb with MiXCR from the 5' RACE reads. This table has more than 70,000 distinct CDR3 sequences, approximately 15% appearing once. The specimen sequenced was whole blood. J is TRBJ2-7 and V is TRBV11-2; D remains ambiguous. The sequence was collected from an adult who was a healthcare worker with PCR-confirmed SARS-CoV-2 infection or an uninfected control (not recorded which). The CDR3 region has the DNA TGTGCCAGCAGCTTAAGTGTTCGGGCGAACTACGAGCAGTACTTC. Its translation is CASSLSVRANYEQYF.